This entry lists 9 T cell receptor beta chains sequenced from one sample in a study of T cell responses to AZD1222 COVID-19 vaccine. Repertoires were generated with immunoSEQ multiplex PCR, while TCRdb's copy carries only in-frame clones and drops some. The profile shows about 110,000 clones, approximately 90% of them singletons. The sample here was peripheral blood, taken 28 days after the second AZD1222 dose. These receptors all stem from an adult who received the AZD1222 COVID-19 vaccine.

V usage is TRBV6-5 and J usage is TRBJ1-6; D is ambiguous. CDR3 length: 14 residues. Trimming left V 3 bases short and J 10 bases short, with 13 bases between. Germline V gene lookup returns CDR1 MNHEY and CDR2 SVGAGI. The CDR3 nucleotides are TGTGCCAGCAGTTATCCGGCCCTTGGATCACCCCTCCACTTT. Its translation is CASSYPALGSPLHF.

The CDR3 here is CASSPRSSNEKLFF. DNA of the CDR3: TGTGCCAGCAGTCCGAGGTCATCTAATGAAAAACTGTTTTTT. The genes are TRBV28 and TRBJ1-4; D gene uncertain. The V and J ends lost 5 bases and 3 bases respectively, with 10 bases between them. From germline, CDR1 is MDHEN and CDR2 SYDVKM. This CDR3 spans 14 amino acids.

The V gene is TRBV6-1, the J gene TRBJ1-1, with 8 bases lining up with TRBD1. After removal of 2 bases from V and 7 bases from J, the junction contained 3 bases not matched to a gene. Germline V CDR1 and CDR2: MNHNS, SASEGT. The CDR3 has 13 amino acids. The CDR3 loop is CASSETGGGEAFF. As DNA, the CDR3 is TGTGCCAGCAGTGAAACAGGGGGGGGTGAAGCTTTCTTT.

V and J are TRBV28 and TRBJ2-5; D is perhaps TRBD2 (6 bases). Germline V gene lookup returns CDR1 MDHEN and CDR2 SYDVKM. CDR3 size: 14 residues. Trimming left V 5 bases short and J 5 bases short, with 15 bases between. The CDR3 coding sequence is TGTGCCAGCAGTACCTCTGGAGGGCGCGAGACCCAGTACTTC. This gives the protein CASSTSGGRETQYF.

The chain carries TRBV2 and TRBJ2-7; unclear D gene. The CDR3 consists of 14 residues. Trimming pared 5 bases from V and 5 bases from J, leaving 16 bases between. Per the germline V gene, CDR1 is SNHLY and CDR2 is FYNNEI. The CDR3 spells CASSLKTPADEQYF. CDR3 in DNA: TGTGCCAGCAGTCTAAAAACGCCGGCGGACGAGCAGTACTTC. The full variable domain, rest sourced from reference TRBV2 and TRBJ2-7, is EPEVTQTPSHQVTQMGQEVILRCVPISNHLYFYWYRQILGQKVEFLVSFYNNEISEKSEIFDDQFSVERPDGSNFTLKIRSTKLEDSAMYFCASSLKTPADEQYFGPGTRLTVT.

The V call is TRBV4-1, the J call TRBJ1-4; no firm D call. V was shortened by 1 base and J by 3 bases, with 9 bases between the two germline ends. The CDR3 contains 15 residues. CDR1 is MGHRA and CDR2 is YSYEKL in the germline V gene. CDR3 protein: CASSQGQVPNEKLFF. For the CDR3, the DNA is TGCGCCAGCAGCCAAGGCCAGGTCCCTAATGAAAAACTGTTTTTT.

V gene TRBV10-1 combines with J gene TRBJ1-1, with D unclear. From germline, CDR1 is WNHNN and CDR2 SYGVQD (reference sequence). The CDR3 totals 13 residues. With 10 bases removed from V and 1 base from J, the gap between germline ends came to 13 bases. The CDR3 DNA reads TGCGCCACTCAGTTCACCAAGAACACTGAAGCTTTCTTT. This codes for CATQFTKNTEAFF.

The rearrangement uses TRBV5-1 and TRBJ2-1; the D gene is possibly TRBD2 (5 bases). Germline V gene sequence: CDR1 SGHRS, CDR2 YFSETQ. The V gene lost 4 bases and the J gene lost 5 bases, with 19 bases spanning the gap. The CDR3 has 16 residues. The CDR3 sequence: CASSLLTGNGHNEQFF. The CDR3 nucleotides are TGCGCCAGCAGCCTTTTAACCGGGAATGGTCACAATGAGCAGTTCTTC. The variable domain in full, with the rest retrieved from reference TRBV5-1 and TRBJ2-1, is KAGVTQTPRYLIKTRGQQVTLSCSPISGHRSVSWYQQTPGQGLQFLFEYFSETQRNKGNFPGRFSGRQFSNSRSEMNVSTLELGDSALYLCASSLLTGNGHNEQFFGPGTRLTVL.

This chain links TRBV28 with TRBJ2-7; 11 bases agree with TRBD2. Looked up from germline, CDR1 is MDHEN and CDR2 is SYDVKM. V was pared by 8 bases and J by 5 bases, with 5 bases of the junction left unmatched. The CDR3 spans 13 residues. The CDR3 nucleotides are TGTGCCAGCCTCCTAGCGGGGGGAGACGAGCAGTACTTC. Its protein product is CASLLAGGDEQYF.